Below, 31 T cell receptor beta chains from the same sample are listed, as sequenced in a study of vaccination effects on CD4 cells after COVID-19. Their antigen targets remain unknown. Measured with immunoSEQ multiplex PCR; TCRdb has only the in-frame clones, and not every one. Counted here are approximately 54,000 clones, 65% to 90% occurring once; the ten biggest clones make up 2% to 3%. Sequencing was preceded by expansion of antigen-specific CD4+ T cells with viral peptide pools in the ViraFEST assay. Researchers isolated CD4+ T cells once less than twelve days of culture had elapsed. The source material was CD4+ T cells from PBMCs cultured with HCoV-229E spike peptides, sampled before COVID-19 vaccination. All receptors derive from a human donor who received a COVID-19 vaccine.

The V and J genes are TRBV7-2 and TRBJ2-2; 12 bases are a match to TRBD2. The CDR3 spans 19 residues. V was clipped by 8 bases and J by 5 bases; unmatched bases: 18. From germline, CDR1 is SGHTA and CDR2 FQGNSA. This CDR3 is CASRLKPQRTSGATGELFF. The CDR3 region has the DNA TGTGCCAGCCGCCTAAAGCCTCAACGGACTAGCGGGGCAACCGGGGAGCTGTTTTTT.

V is TRBV7-6 and J is TRBJ2-7; 8 bases are a match to TRBD2. The V and J ends lost 5 bases and 3 bases, in that order; junction bases with no gene match: 15. Germline CDR1 is SGHVS and CDR2 is FNYEAQ. CDR3 length: 17 amino acids. CDR3 coding DNA: TGTGCCAGCAGCCCCCTCTTGGGTGCGGGGGGAATCTACGAGCAGTACGTC. Encoded protein: CASSPLLGAGGIYEQYV.

V and J are TRBV5-4 and TRBJ1-2; D may be TRBD1 (5 bases). V shed 4 bases and J shed 4 bases, with 11 bases lying between them. Germline CDR1 and CDR2: SGHNT and YYREEE (reference sequence). The CDR3 has 13 residues. The CDR3 DNA sequence: TGTGCCAGCAGCCGGGACGGCACCTATGGCTACACCTTC. This encodes CASSRDGTYGYTF.

This clone was seen just once. J is TRBJ2-5 and V is TRBV5-1; D uncertain. Between the trimmed V and J ends, which lost 0 bases and 4 bases, there was a span of 7 bases. The CDR3 extends over 13 amino acids. Germline CDR1 reads SGHRS; CDR2 reads YFSETQ. CDR3 in DNA: TGCGCCAGCAGCTTGGCGGGCAGAGAGACCCAGTACTTC. It encodes CASSLAGRETQYF.

The J gene is TRBJ1-1, the V gene TRBV6-6; D is uncertain. Germline CDR1 reads MNHNY; CDR2 reads SVGAGI (reference sequence). The CDR3 loop spans 12 amino acids. The germline V and J ends were trimmed by 5 bases and 1 base, with 5 bases remaining between them. This chain's CDR3 is CASSRQNTEAFF. The CDR3 nucleotides read TGTGCCAGCAGTAGACAGAACACTGAAGCTTTCTTT.

The V gene is TRBV2, the J gene TRBJ2-5, with a tentative D call TRBD2 (5 bases). The CDR3 runs 14 residues. Between the trimmed V and J ends, which lost 8 bases and 4 bases, there was a span of 17 bases. CDR1 SNHLY and CDR2 FYNNEI come from the germline V gene. In DNA form, the CDR3 reads TGTGCCAGCTCCCCACGGGCGGGTGGAGAGACCCAGTACTTC. It codes for CASSPRAGGETQYF.

The V and J genes are TRBV6-6 and TRBJ1-1; 9 nucleotides align to TRBD1. The trim removed 6 bases at V and 1 base at J, leaving 9 bases unmatched. Germline V gene data show CDR1 as MNHNY and CDR2 as SVGAGI (reference sequence). This CDR3 has 16 residues. The CDR3 loop reads CASRRGTGYGNTEAFF. The CDR3 DNA sequence: TGTGCCAGCAGACGAGGGACAGGGTATGGGAACACTGAAGCTTTCTTT.

This clone was seen once. This chain joins TRBV7-3 and TRBJ2-5; the match to TRBD1 covers 8 bases. This CDR3 region has 15 residues. V gave up 5 bases and J gave up 3 bases; unmatched junction bases: 8. In germline, CDR1 is SGHTA, CDR2 FQGTGA. CDR3 region: CASSRLGQDKETQYF. In DNA form, the CDR3 reads TGTGCCAGCAGCCGACTGGGACAGGACAAAGAGACCCAGTACTTC.

The V gene is TRBV19, the J gene TRBJ1-3, with TRBD1 matching over 7 bases. With V trimmed by 10 bases and J by 0 bases, 6 bases remained unmatched. This CDR3 is 14 amino acids long. Per germline, CDR1 LNHDA and CDR2 SQIVND (reference sequence). The CDR3 nucleotides are TGTGCCACACAGGGGCTGGCCTCTGGAAACACCATATATTTT. Protein sequence: CATQGLASGNTIYF.

This clone qualifies as medium-sized. The chain employs TRBV6-5 and TRBJ1-4; 8 bases agree with TRBD1. The CDR3 consists of 14 residues. V gave up 4 bases and J gave up 7 bases; unmatched junction bases: 5. Germline CDR1 is MNHEY and CDR2 is SVGAGI. CDR3 in DNA: TGTGCCAGCAGTTCGGGACAGGACGCTGAAAAACTGTTTTTT. Protein product: CASSSGQDAEKLFF.

The chain combines TRBV29-1 with TRBJ2-2; 8 bases fit TRBD1. The CDR3 has 13 amino acids. Germline-derived CDR1 and CDR2 are SQVTM and ANQGSEA. V shed 3 bases and J 8 bases; nucleotides not matched to a gene: 5. Here the CDR3 reads CSVEVRGQGELFF. Written as DNA, the CDR3 is TGCAGCGTTGAGGTCAGGGGGCAGGGGGAGCTGTTTTTT.

The chain is built from TRBV19 and TRBJ2-7; a weak D match, TRBD2 (6 bases). Germline CDR1 is LNHDA and CDR2 is SQIVND (reference sequence). The CDR3 is made up of 14 amino acids. V lost 8 bases and J 0 bases, leaving 14 bases between the germline ends. CDR3 residues: CASQIRGASYEQYV. The CDR3 DNA sequence: TGTGCCAGTCAGATACGCGGGGCCTCCTACGAGCAGTACGTC.

This clone was detected once. The chain combines TRBV18 with TRBJ2-5; 8 bases line up with TRBD1. Germline assignment: CDR1 KGHSH and CDR2 LQKENI. This CDR3 comprises 13 residues. V lost 4 bases, J lost 7 bases, and 5 bases stayed unmatched. DNA of the CDR3: TGTGCCAGCTCACGAGGACAGGGAGGGACCCAGTACTTC. This codes for CASSRGQGGTQYF. The entire variable domain, with the rest obtained from reference TRBV18 and TRBJ2-5, is as follows: NAGVMQNPRHLVRRRGQEARLRCSPMKGHSHVYWYRQLPEEGLKFMVYLQKENIIDESGMPKERFSAEFPKEGPSILRIQQVVRGDSAAYFCASSRGQGGTQYFGPGTRLLVL.

The V call is TRBV6-1, the J call TRBJ1-4, with D perhaps matching TRBD1 (6 bases). V was cut by 2 bases and J by 8 bases, with 9 bases left in between. Germline CDR1 is MNHNS and CDR2 is SASEGT. The CDR3 extends over 13 amino acids. The CDR3 coding sequence is TGTGCCAGCAGTGAATTGGGGGGCGAAAAACTGTTTTTT. The encoded protein is CASSELGGEKLFF.

The chain has TRBV6-5 and TRBJ2-7, with D hard to call. Germline V CDR1 and CDR2: MNHEY, SVGAGI. The ends were cut back, 6 bases at V and 4 bases at J, with 13 bases in the middle. This CDR3 region has 13 residues. CDR3 nucleotide sequence: TGTGCCAGCAGCAAAACCGGGTCTTACGAGCAGTACGTC. Translation gives CASSKTGSYEQYV.

The gene calls are TRBV6-5 and TRBJ2-7; 7 bases align to TRBD1. The germline V gene encodes CDR1 MNHEY and CDR2 SVGAGI. This CDR3 is built from 14 residues. After removal of 7 bases from V and 0 bases from J, the junction contained 6 bases not matched to a gene. CDR3 in amino acids: CASIGRGYSYEQYV. CDR3 DNA: TGTGCCAGCATAGGCAGGGGGTACTCCTACGAGCAGTACGTC.

V and J are TRBV6-5 and TRBJ1-2; a weak D match, TRBD1 (6 bases). There are 15 residues in the CDR3. CDR1 is MNHEY and CDR2 is SVGAGI in the germline V gene. Trimming took 0 bases from V and 8 from J, leaving 16 bases between them. CDR3 in amino acids: CASSYSMGRGGGYTF. CDR3 bases: TGTGCCAGCAGTTACTCGATGGGCAGGGGAGGCGGCTACACCTTC.

The chain carries TRBV3-1 (or the pseudogene TRBV3-2) and TRBJ1-2; TRBD1 is a possible D gene (5 bases). Trimming stripped 0 bases from V and 7 bases from J, with 21 bases between. CDR1 LGHDT and CDR2 YNNKEL come from the germline V gene (reference sequence). The CDR3 contains 17 residues. The CDR3 region has the DNA TGTGCCAGCAGCCAAGATAGGGGTTTTTCACCGAGGCTTGGCTACACCTTC. Protein sequence: CASSQDRGFSPRLGYTF.

The chain employs TRBV30 and TRBJ2-3; D not certain. Germline CDR1 and CDR2: GTSNPN and SVGIG (reference sequence). The CDR3 is 12 amino acids. Trimming took off 2 bases at V and 10 bases at J, with 13 bases between the two ends. The CDR3 nucleotides are TGTGCCTGGAGTCCCGATATTGCGTCGCAGTATTTT. Translated: CAWSPDIASQYF. Together with reference TRBV30 and TRBJ2-3, the CDR3 gives the full variable domain: SQTIHQWPATLVQPVGSPLSLECTVEGTSNPNLYWYRQAAGRGLQLLFYSVGIGQISSEVPQNLSASRPQDRQFILSSKKLLLSDSGFYLCAWSPDIASQYFGPGTRLTVL.

This clone was observed a few times. The chain is built from TRBV27 and TRBJ1-1; D might be TRBD1 (6 bases). V was pared by 6 bases and J by 1 base, with 18 bases between. The V gene's germline CDR1 is MNHEY and CDR2 SMNVEV (reference sequence). This CDR3 region has 16 residues. The CDR3 DNA sequence: TGTGCCAGCAGGACAAATACAGGGATGGGGAACACTGAAGCTTTCTTT. It translates to CASRTNTGMGNTEAFF.

This clone was seen only once. The V and J genes are TRBV7-2 and TRBJ1-1; D uncertain. V was cut by 2 bases and J by 0 bases, with 7 bases left in between. The germline V gene encodes CDR1 SGHTA and CDR2 FQGNSA. The CDR3 has 14 amino acids. The CDR3 reads CASSLTTLNTEAFF. The CDR3, as DNA: TGTGCCAGCAGCTTAACAACCTTGAACACTGAAGCTTTCTTT. Variable domain in full (rest from reference TRBV7-2 and TRBJ1-1): GAGVSQSPSNKVTEKGKDVELRCDPISGHTALYWYRQSLGQGLEFLIYFQGNSAPDKSGLPSDRFSAERTGGSVSTLTIQRTQQEDSAVYLCASSLTTLNTEAFFGQGTRLTVV.

Only a few counts were recorded for this clone. The chain links TRBV9 to TRBJ1-6, with 7 bases aligning to TRBD1. Germline lookup yields CDR1 SGDLS and CDR2 YYNGEE. This CDR3 comprises 16 residues. The V segment lost 3 bases and the J segment 14 bases; nucleotides outside the gene matches: 17. CDR3 sequence (DNA): TGTGCCAGCAGCGCCGAAGGTGAGGCAGGGGGAGCCACCCTCCACTTT. Translation: CASSAEGEAGGATLHF.

The chain combines TRBV5-1 with TRBJ1-3; D not certain. The germline V gene encodes CDR1 SGHRS and CDR2 YFSETQ. The CDR3 contains 16 residues. The germline V and J ends were trimmed by 0 bases and 0 bases, with 10 bases remaining between them. CDR3 bases: TGCGCCAGCAGCTTGGAATCACGAAGCTCTGGAAACACCATATATTTT. Its translation is CASSLESRSSGNTIYF.

This chain uses TRBV6-5 with TRBJ2-5; 11 bases align to TRBD2. Germline CDR1 MNHEY, CDR2 SVGAGI. V lost 2 bases, J lost 5 bases, and 7 bases stayed unmatched. The CDR3 length is 16 residues. Written as DNA, the CDR3 is TGTGCCAGCAGTTACCTGTCTAGCGGGGGGCGGGAGACCCAGTACTTC. It specifies CASSYLSSGGRETQYF.

The chain couples TRBV7-3 to TRBJ2-1; 7 bases map to TRBD2. The CDR3 runs 15 residues. The germline V gene has CDR1 SGHTA and CDR2 FQGTGA. Trimming removed 4 bases from V and 2 bases from J; junction bases left unmatched: 5. The CDR3 sequence is CASSWDYVPYNEQFF. In nucleotides, the CDR3 is TGTGCCAGCAGCTGGGACTACGTTCCCTACAATGAGCAGTTCTTC.

The rearrangement uses TRBV5-1 and TRBJ2-2; TRBD2 aligns across 9 bases. The J segment lost 2 bases and the V segment lost 5 bases, leaving 4 bases of the junction unmatched. This CDR3 spans 15 amino acids. CDR1 SGHRS and CDR2 YFSETQ come from the germline V gene. The CDR3 DNA sequence: TGCGCCAGCAGAGCGGGGGGAGAAAACACCGGGGAGCTGTTTTTT. It is translated as CASRAGGENTGELFF. The variable domain in full, with the rest retrieved from reference TRBV5-1 and TRBJ2-2, is KAGVTQTPRYLIKTRGQQVTLSCSPISGHRSVSWYQQTPGQGLQFLFEYFSETQRNKGNFPGRFSGRQFSNSRSEMNVSTLELGDSALYLCASRAGGENTGELFFGEGSRLTVL.

This clone has only one observation. This chain links TRBV6-5 with TRBJ1-1, with D uncertain. From germline, CDR1 is MNHEY and CDR2 SVGAGI. Trimming took off 7 bases at V and 7 bases at J, with 13 bases between the two ends. CDR3 length: 12 residues. Here the CDR3 reads CASKVTSDEAFF. Written as DNA, the CDR3 is TGTGCCAGCAAAGTGACCTCAGATGAAGCTTTCTTT.

V usage is TRBV6-6 and J usage is TRBJ1-1; D not certain. Germline V gene lookup returns CDR1 MNHNY and CDR2 SVGAGI (reference sequence). CDR3 length equals 11 residues. The V gene lost 7 bases and the J gene lost 4 bases, with 7 bases spanning the gap. CDR3 DNA: TGTGCCAGCACCCGTGGCACTGAAGCTTTCTTT. Translated: CASTRGTEAFF.

V is TRBV21-1 and J is TRBJ1-1. TRBV21-1 is a recognized pseudogene. This CDR3 region has 12 residues. The CDR3 sequence: CARDRLNTEAFF. In nucleotides, the CDR3 is TGTGCCAGAGACCGACTGAACACTGAAGCTTTCTTT.

The CDR3 loop is CSASFWGQETQYF. The CDR3 bases are TGCAGTGCTAGTTTTTGGGGACAAGAGACCCAGTACTTC. The J gene is TRBJ2-5, the V gene TRBV20-1; D ambiguous. CDR3 length: 13 amino acids. V dropped 3 bases and J dropped 2 bases, with 10 bases sitting between them. The V gene's germline CDR1 is DFQATT and CDR2 SNEGSKA (reference sequence).

V is TRBV10-1 and J is TRBJ2-5, with D possibly matching TRBD1 (6 bases). This CDR3 contains 14 residues. V was shortened by 5 bases and J by 4 bases, with 14 bases between the two germline ends. Germline V gene sequence: CDR1 WNHNN, CDR2 SYGVQD (reference sequence). CDR3 nucleotides: TGCGCCAGCAGTCCACAGGGTGGGTCAGAGACCCAGTACTTC. It codes for CASSPQGGSETQYF.